These T cell receptor beta chains were read from a single sample in a study of T-cell reconstitution after alpha-beta-depleted transplantation in children. Each CDR3 protein gets one entry after TCRdb re-called the PCR reads with MiXCR. The repertoire includes 97,000 or so distinct CDR3 sequences, 7.5% to 9% of them detected once, and roughly 17% sits in the top ten. Specimen: PBMCs, collected before TCRalphabeta/CD19-depleted stem cell transplant. Source of these receptors: a boy younger than 10 with acute lymphoblastic leukemia, due to receive a stem cell transplant. Each CDR3 is given with its conserved first and last residue. D genes are given only for firm matches. Clone size is stated in some rows and not others, as once, few, many or a class when expanded.

clone_size,d_call,v_call,j_call,cdr3_nt,cdr3_aa
few,-,TRBV4-1,TRBJ1-1,TGCGCCAGCAGCCAACTCATGAACACTGAAGCTTTCTTT,CASSQLMNTEAFF
-,-,TRBV7-9,TRBJ1-1,TGTGCCAGCAGCCCGGGTCATTCAGGGCGCACTGAAGCTTTCTTT,CASSPGHSGRTEAFF
many,-,TRBV12-3/TRBV12-4,TRBJ2-3,TGTGCCAGCAGCCCCCGGGGTAGCGACACAGATACGCAGTATTTT,CASSPRGSDTDTQYF
many,-,TRBV7-6,TRBJ2-1,TGTGCCAGCAGTTCTAGCTACAGGGTCGACTACAATGAGCAGTTCTTC,CASSSSYRVDYNEQFF
few,-,TRBV27,TRBJ1-2,TGTGCCAGCAGTTTTTCCCCAAGATGGGTCTACACCTTC,CASSFSPRWVYTF
few,TRBD2,TRBV13,TRBJ2-4,TGTGCCAGCACGACCCGGGGGGGCCGTTACATTCAGTACTTC,CASTTRGGRYIQYF
many,-,TRBV20-1,TRBJ2-7,TGCAGTGCTAGAGATTGGGGGGATCCTGGGGAGCAGTACTTC,CSARDWGDPGEQYF
-,-,TRBV4-2,TRBJ1-1,TGTGCCAGCAGCCTCAGCCCCGGGGGGAACACTGAAGCTTTCTTT,CASSLSPGGNTEAFF
few,TRBD1,TRBV3-1,TRBJ2-7,TGTGCCAGCAGCCCCGGACAGGGAATTATCCACGAGCAGTACTTC,CASSPGQGIIHEQYF
many,-,TRBV19,TRBJ1-1,TGTGCCAGTACTAAACTTGGGACTGAAGCTTTCTTT,CASTKLGTEAFF
many,TRBD1,TRBV28,TRBJ1-1,TGTGCCAGCAGTTCCAGGGGGGTTGGCACTGAAGCTTTCTTT,CASSSRGVGTEAFF
-,-,TRBV7-8,TRBJ2-3,TGTGCCAGCACCCCTCTCGCCGGCACAGATACGCAGTATTTT,CASTPLAGTDTQYF
many,TRBD2,TRBV28,TRBJ2-2,TGTGCCAGCAGTTTAGGGAGGGGAGCTCTTTACACCGGGGAGCTGTTTTTT,CASSLGRGALYTGELFF
-,TRBD1,TRBV9,TRBJ2-7,TGTGCCAGCAGCGAGTGGGACAGTGGCTACGAGCAGTACTTC,CASSEWDSGYEQYF
-,-,TRBV5-1,TRBJ2-3,TGCGCCAGCGCACCTCTTGCGGGGGCCAGGGAAGATACGCAGTATTTT,CASAPLAGAREDTQYF
few,-,TRBV7-9,TRBJ2-1,TGTGCCAGCAGCCAAACTCGAACCCGCGAGCAGTTCTTC,CASSQTRTREQFF
-,-,TRBV10-1,TRBJ2-2,TGCGCCAGCTCTCGGGGGTTGCAGGGCGCAATGGCCGGGGAGCTGTTTTTT,CASSRGLQGAMAGELFF